The 14 T cell receptor beta chains given below trace back to one sample, sequenced in a study of blood T cell repertoires in COVID-19 (dated by TCRdb to 2019 to 2021). Receptor libraries were prepared by the immunoSEQ multiplex PCR assay. Held by TCRdb, this immuneACCESS table contains in-frame sequences only and omits some clones. Under half of the omission traces to an unresolved V gene where checked; the cause of the rest is unknown. For this sample the table gives 88,000 or so clones, of which approximately 86% were detected only once. Roughly 6.5% of the sample comes from the top ten. Sequencing used peripheral blood. The receptors originated from a man in his sixties with acute or convalescent COVID-19.

The V call is TRBV2, the J call TRBJ1-1; no firm D call. Germline CDR1 and CDR2: SNHLY and FYNNEI. This CDR3 spans 12 amino acids. Trimming pared 4 bases from V and 6 bases from J, leaving 9 bases between. CDR3 DNA sequence: TGTGCCAGCAGTGCTGTTTCAGCTGAAGCTTTCTTT. This sequence encodes CASSAVSAEAFF.

This clone was counted a single time. The CDR3 spells CASRRDSSNTEAFF. The DNA for the CDR3 is TGTGCCAGCCGCCGGGACAGTTCGAACACTGAAGCTTTCTTT. The V gene is TRBV6-5, the J gene TRBJ1-1; 7 nucleotides match TRBD1. Trimming cost V 8 bases and J 1 base; bases outside gene matches: 7. This CDR3 is built from 14 residues. Per the germline V gene, CDR1 is MNHEY and CDR2 is SVGAGI.

Worth noting for this clone: A junction end diverges from the germline sequence, so it may reflect a read error. The chain couples TRBV10-3 to TRBJ2-3; D might be TRBD1 (6 bases). Looked up from germline, CDR1 is ENHRY and CDR2 is SYGVKD. CDR3 length: 8 amino acids. CDR3 DNA: TGTGCCATTGTAAACAGGGTTTTT. Protein product: CAIVNRVF.

This chain joins TRBV7-2 and TRBJ2-1; 7 bases align to TRBD1. Germline trimming cut 4 bases from V and 9 bases from J; bases unmatched to any gene: 3. The length of the CDR3 is 12 residues. Germline V gene sequence: CDR1 SGHTA, CDR2 FQGNSA. Written as DNA, the CDR3 is TGTGCCAGCAGCTCCTACAGGGGTGAGCAGTTCTTC. Translating gives CASSSYRGEQFF.

This clone was found once. The chain uses TRBV3-1 (or the pseudogene TRBV3-2) and TRBJ2-3; D ambiguous. From germline, CDR1 is LGHDT and CDR2 YNNKEL (reference sequence). The CDR3 is 14 amino acids. V was pared by 4 bases and J by 6 bases, with 14 bases between. This chain's CDR3 is CASSPSPVTDTQYF. CDR3 DNA: TGTGCCAGCAGCCCATCTCCGGTAACCGATACGCAGTATTTT.

The gene calls are TRBV11-2 and TRBJ1-1; TRBD1 matches at 9 bases. This CDR3 is 13 amino acids long. CDR1 is SGHAT and CDR2 is FQNNGV in the germline V gene. Unmatched junction bases numbered 2, after V lost 5 bases and J lost 4 bases. In nucleotides, the CDR3 is TGTGCCAGCAGCCCACAGGGGGCCACTGAAGCTTTCTTT. Protein sequence: CASSPQGATEAFF.

DNA for the CDR3: TGTGCCAGCAGCCAATTCCGGCAGGCGAGGAACACTGAAGCTTTCTTT. It translates to CASSQFRQARNTEAFF. V and J are TRBV3-1 (or the pseudogene TRBV3-2) and TRBJ1-1; the D is unclear. The CDR3 sequence is 16 residues long. V gave up 2 bases and J gave up 1 base, with 14 bases separating them. Germline V gene data show CDR1 as LGHDT and CDR2 as YNNKEL (reference sequence).

The chain recombines TRBV27 with TRBJ2-7; the match to TRBD2 covers 11 bases. Germline CDR1 and CDR2: MNHEY and SMNVEV (reference sequence). The CDR3 has 15 residues. Losses at the gene ends were 5 bases for V and 5 bases for J; bases not matched to a gene: 8. The CDR3 nucleotides read TGTGCCAGCAGTCTAGGTACTAGCGGGGGCCACGAGCAGTACTTC. Translating it yields CASSLGTSGGHEQYF.

This sequence joins TRBV10-2 and TRBJ2-5; 12 bases match TRBD2. With 8 bases clipped from V and 2 bases from J, the junction kept 9 bases outside the gene matches. Per the germline V gene, CDR1 is WSHSY and CDR2 is SAAADI. The CDR3 has 16 amino acids. CDR3 bases: TGCGCCAGCGTCGGGCTAGCGGGGGGGAGTCAAGAGACCCAGTACTTC. Its translation: CASVGLAGGSQETQYF.

The chain couples TRBV11-3 to TRBJ2-3, with TRBD1 matching over 10 bases. Germline CDR1 and CDR2: SGHNT and YENEEA. The length of the CDR3 is 19 residues. The V gene end was trimmed by 5 bases and the J gene end by 2 bases; junction bases not matched to a gene: 16. CDR3 sequence reads: CASSPVLPGQGSHTDTQYF. The CDR3 DNA follows: TGTGCCAGCAGCCCAGTGCTCCCGGGACAGGGGTCCCACACAGATACGCAGTATTTT.

V gene TRBV5-5 combines with J gene TRBJ2-7; perhaps TRBD1 as D (5 bases). This CDR3 comprises 13 residues. The germline V gene encodes CDR1 SGHKS and CDR2 YYEKEE (reference sequence). The ends were cut back, 6 bases at V and 4 bases at J, with 14 bases in the middle. The CDR3 region is CASTLLGVYEQYF. DNA for the CDR3: TGTGCCAGCACCCTCTTAGGGGTATACGAGCAGTACTTC.

This clone was found a few times. V and J are TRBV12-3 or TRBV12-4 and TRBJ2-7; D ambiguous. The CDR3 is made up of 11 amino acids. The V gene lost 4 bases and the J gene lost 2 bases, with 3 bases spanning the gap. DNA of the CDR3: TGTGCCAGCAGTTACACCTACGAGCAGTACTTC. Its protein product is CASSYTYEQYF.

V gene TRBV9 combines with J gene TRBJ2-1; TRBD1 might be the D (8 bases). Trimming took off 4 bases at V and 9 bases at J, with 17 bases between the two ends. From germline, CDR1 is SGDLS and CDR2 YYNGEE. This CDR3 has 14 amino acids. The CDR3 is CASSPNRGGSEQFF. CDR3 DNA sequence: TGTGCCAGCAGCCCGAACAGGGGGGGGAGTGAGCAGTTCTTC.

In this sample, this clone turned up once. This chain uses TRBV5-1 with TRBJ2-3, with 10 bases lining up with TRBD2. The trim removed 0 bases at V and 4 bases at J, leaving 2 bases unmatched. The CDR3 contains 15 residues. CDR1 and CDR2 from the germline V gene are SGHRS and YFSETQ. The CDR3 DNA reads TGCGCCAGCAGCTTGGCACTAGCGGGGCCAGATACGCAGTATTTT. Its translation is CASSLALAGPDTQYF.